The 26 T cell receptor beta chains below come from one sample, sequenced in a study of blood T cell repertoires in COVID-19. Measured with immunoSEQ multiplex PCR; TCRdb has only the in-frame clones, and not every one. The table records roughly 330,000 clones, roughly 89% of them present only once. Sequencing was done on a sample of peripheral blood. The receptor source for this set is a man aged 25-45 years with COVID-19, enrolled during active disease.

The chain combines TRBV27 with TRBJ2-7, with a tentative D call TRBD1 (6 bases). The CDR3 covers 14 residues. Trimming stripped 5 bases from V and 1 base from J, with 12 bases between. Germline lookup yields CDR1 MNHEY and CDR2 SMNVEV (reference sequence). The DNA for the CDR3 is TGTGCCAGCAGTCCTCACAGGGTTTCCTACGAGCAGTACTTC. Amino acids: CASSPHRVSYEQYF.

The J gene is TRBJ2-3, the V gene TRBV18, with 14 bases lining up with TRBD2. Germline CDR1 and CDR2: KGHSH and LQKENI. The CDR3 has 15 residues. V was pared by 5 bases and J by 6 bases, with 4 bases of the junction left unmatched. The chain's CDR3 is CASSKGLAGADTQYF. As DNA, the CDR3 is TGTGCCAGCTCAAAGGGACTAGCGGGAGCCGATACGCAGTATTTT.

This clone was recorded once. The chain links TRBV10-3 to TRBJ2-5, with a possible D match to TRBD1 (5 bases). Looked up from germline, CDR1 is ENHRY and CDR2 is SYGVKD. This CDR3 is built from 14 residues. V shed 5 bases and J shed 3 bases, with 13 bases lying between them. The DNA for the CDR3 is TGTGCCATCAGTCAAGGTGGCAGGGAAGAGACCCAGTACTTC. Its translation is CAISQGGREETQYF.

The chain couples TRBV7-2 to TRBJ2-7, with 7 bases lining up with TRBD1. CDR1 and CDR2 (germline): SGHTA, FQGNSA. The CDR3 runs 13 residues. Trimming removed 1 base from V and 7 bases from J; junction bases left unmatched: 4. Here the CDR3 reads CASSLVPTGEQYF. For the CDR3, the DNA is TGTGCCAGCAGCTTAGTGCCGACAGGGGAGCAGTACTTC.

This clone was counted a single time. V gene TRBV27 combines with J gene TRBJ1-2; 12 bases map to TRBD1. Losses at the gene ends were 8 bases for V and 7 bases for J; bases not matched to a gene: 14. In germline, CDR1 is MNHEY, CDR2 SMNVEV (reference sequence). CDR3 size: 16 residues. This chain's CDR3 is CASHRGGTGGAGGYTF. The DNA for the CDR3 is TGTGCCAGCCACCGAGGCGGGACAGGGGGCGCGGGTGGCTACACCTTC.

V usage is TRBV7-2 and J usage is TRBJ2-3; D not resolved. V was pared by 1 base and J by 9 bases, with 8 bases between. This CDR3 region has 12 residues. Per the germline V gene, CDR1 is SGHTA and CDR2 is FQGNSA. CDR3 in DNA: TGTGCCAGCAGCTTAGTACTTAAGACGCAGTATTTT. Protein: CASSLVLKTQYF.

This sequence joins TRBV6-2 or TRBV6-3 and TRBJ1-6; 7 nucleotides line up with TRBD1. V dropped 1 base and J dropped 7; count of bases not matched to a gene: 4. Germline V gene data show CDR1 as MNHEY and CDR2 as SVGEGT. This CDR3 has 15 amino acids. The CDR3 nucleotides are TGTGCCAGCAGTTACTACGGGACAGCCAATTCACCCCTCCACTTT. It is translated as CASSYYGTANSPLHF.

The CDR3 DNA follows: TGTGCCAGCAGCAAAGCAGGGGGCATACTCTATGGCTACACCTTC. Its protein is CASSKAGGILYGYTF. This chain uses TRBV21-1 with TRBJ1-2; the table's D call, TRBD1, was not checked against the DNA. TRBV21-1 is termed a pseudogene. The CDR3 runs to 15 residues.

V usage is TRBV2 and J usage is TRBJ2-3, with D unclear. V lost 6 bases and J 0 bases, leaving 7 bases between the germline ends. The CDR3 is 13 residues long. From germline, CDR1 is SNHLY and CDR2 FYNNEI. CDR3 in amino acids: CASRELSTDTQYF. In DNA, the CDR3 is TGTGCCAGCAGGGAACTTAGCACAGATACGCAGTATTTT.

Comments on this clone: Other DNA sequences in this sample translate to the same CDR3. The V and J genes are TRBV19 and TRBJ1-4; 9 bases agree with TRBD1. The CDR3 is made up of 13 amino acids. With V trimmed by 8 bases and J by 5 bases, 3 bases remained unmatched. Germline CDR1 is LNHDA and CDR2 is SQIVND (reference sequence). CDR3 loop: CASSGQGNEKLFF. The CDR3 bases are TGTGCCAGTTCTGGACAGGGGAATGAAAAACTGTTTTTT.

The chain recombines TRBV9 with TRBJ2-3; TRBD1 agrees at 10 bases. J gave up 1 base and V 3 bases, and 2 bases lay outside the gene matches. Germline V gene data show CDR1 as SGDLS and CDR2 as YYNGEE. This CDR3 is 15 amino acids long. Here the CDR3 reads CASSDGTGGTDTQYF. The CDR3 DNA reads TGTGCCAGCAGCGACGGGACAGGGGGCACAGATACGCAGTATTTT. The whole variable domain, remainder taken from reference TRBV9 and TRBJ2-3, is DSGVTQTPKHLITATGQRVTLRCSPRSGDLSVYWYQQSLDQGLQFLIQYYNGEERAKGNILERFSAQQFPDLHSELNLSSLELGDSALYFCASSDGTGGTDTQYFGPGTRLTVL.

The chain carries TRBV6-2 or TRBV6-3 and TRBJ2-7; 7 bases map to TRBD2. Germline loops: CDR1 MNHEY, CDR2 SVGEGT. Trimming at V came to 5 bases and at J to 0 bases, leaving 7 bases not matched to a gene. The CDR3 extends over 15 amino acids. The CDR3 is CASSQRSGASYEQYF. CDR3 DNA sequence: TGTGCCAGCAGTCAAAGGAGCGGGGCCTCCTACGAGCAGTACTTC.

The genes are TRBV15 and TRBJ1-5, with 7 nucleotides matching TRBD1. The junction had 1 base not matched to a gene; V was cut back by 0 bases and J by 8 bases. The CDR3 sequence is 13 residues long. Germline V lookup: CDR1 LNHNV, CDR2 YYDKDF (reference sequence). The CDR3 DNA reads as TGTGCCACCAGCAGAGAAGGGGGCAAGCCCCAGCATTTT. Its translation: CATSREGGKPQHF. The full variable domain, in which reference TRBV15 and TRBJ1-5 provide the parts outside the CDR3, is DAMVIQNPRYQVTQFGKPVTLSCSQTLNHNVMYWYQQKSSQAPKLLFHYYDKDFNNEADTPDNFQSRRPNTSFCFLDIRSPGLGDTAMYLCATSREGGKPQHFGDGTRLSIL.

CDR3 sequence reads: CAIQSGTFTDTQYF. The CDR3 DNA is TGTGCCATTCAGAGCGGTACATTCACAGATACGCAGTATTTT. The chain has TRBV28 and TRBJ2-3; tentative D call: TRBD2 (5 bases). Germline CDR1 and CDR2: MDHEN and SYDVKM. Trimming pared 10 bases from V and 2 bases from J, leaving 16 bases between. This CDR3 comprises 14 residues.

The rearrangement uses TRBV3-1 (or the pseudogene TRBV3-2) and TRBJ2-1, with 12 bases matching TRBD2. V trimming: 3 bases; J trimming: 7 bases; junction bases outside the gene matches: 10. The germline gives CDR1 LGHDT, CDR2 YNNKEL (reference sequence). This CDR3 contains 17 residues. The CDR3 DNA reads TGTGCCAGCAGCCAGACTAGCGGGAGAGGGCTGGCGAATGAGCAGTTCTTC. Its translation: CASSQTSGRGLANEQFF.

This rearrangement joins TRBV4-3 to TRBJ2-4, with 10 bases fitting TRBD2. The V segment lost 0 bases and the J segment 11 bases; nucleotides outside the gene matches: 10. CDR3 length: 16 amino acids. The germline gives CDR1 LGHNA, CDR2 YSLEER. CDR3 bases: TGCGCCAGCAGCCAAGATTGGTCTAGCGGGGGTCGTTTTCAGTACTTC. Residues: CASSQDWSSGGRFQYF.

V is TRBV27 and J is TRBJ1-2; weak D call: TRBD1 (5 bases). This CDR3 contains 14 residues. Deletions cut 6 bases from V and 2 bases from J, with 13 bases between. CDR1 and CDR2 (germline): MNHEY, SMNVEV (reference sequence). The CDR3: CASSPGGRNYGYTF. DNA of the CDR3: TGTGCCAGCAGCCCGGGGGGACGAAACTATGGCTACACCTTC.

The CDR3 spells CSASSPSGISYEQYF. In nucleotides, the CDR3 is TGCAGTGCTAGTAGTCCGTCAGGGATATCCTACGAGCAGTACTTC. The genes are TRBV20-1 and TRBJ2-7; D possibly corresponds to TRBD1 (5 bases). CDR3 length equals 15 residues. Trimming removed 3 bases from V and 1 base from J, with 16 bases in between. Germline V gene data show CDR1 as DFQATT and CDR2 as SNEGSKA (reference sequence).

This rearrangement joins TRBV11-2 to TRBJ2-7, with TRBD2 identical over 12 bases. Germline V lookup: CDR1 SGHAT, CDR2 FQNNGV. With 1 base clipped from V and 2 bases from J, the junction kept 6 bases outside the gene matches. The CDR3 is 17 amino acids. The DNA for the CDR3 is TGTGCCAGCAGCTTAGTCGGGACTAGCGGGTCGACCTACGAGCAGTACTTC. As protein: CASSLVGTSGSTYEQYF. Supplemented by reference TRBV11-2 and TRBJ2-7, the full variable domain reads EAGVAQSPRYKIIEKRQSVAFWCNPISGHATLYWYQQILGQGPKLLIQFQNNGVVDDSQLPKDRFSAERLKGVDSTLKIQPAKLEDSAVYLCASSLVGTSGSTYEQYFGPGTRLTVT.

The chain has TRBV6-2 or TRBV6-3 and TRBJ1-1, with 9 nucleotides matching TRBD1. Germline V gives CDR1 MNHEY, CDR2 SVGEGT. After removal of 2 bases from V and 8 bases from J, the junction contained 6 bases not matched to a gene. The CDR3 spans 14 residues. CDR3 sequence (DNA): TGTGCCAGCAGTTACGATACCGGGACAGGGGAAGCTTTCTTT. Translating gives CASSYDTGTGEAFF.

The rearrangement joins TRBV10-2 to TRBJ2-1; 12 nucleotides match TRBD2. Trimming at V came to 7 bases and at J to 5 bases, leaving 6 bases not matched to a gene. This CDR3 is 15 amino acids long. CDR1 is WSHSY, CDR2 SAAADI, per germline. The CDR3 loop reads CASNLAGGTNNEQFF. The CDR3 nucleotides read TGCGCCAGCAACCTAGCGGGGGGGACCAACAATGAGCAGTTCTTC.

This chain uses TRBV7-6 with TRBJ2-1, with D perhaps matching TRBD1 (5 bases). CDR3 size: 15 residues. The V gene's germline CDR1 is SGHVS and CDR2 FNYEAQ. Trimming stripped 0 bases from V and 2 bases from J, with 8 bases between. CDR3 DNA sequence: TGTGCCAGCAGCTTAGCGACAGCTACCTACAATGAGCAGTTCTTC. Amino acids: CASSLATATYNEQFF. Combining the CDR3 with reference TRBV7-6 and TRBJ2-1 gives the whole variable domain GAGVSQSPRYKVTKRGQDVALRCDPISGHVSLYWYRQALGQGPEFLTYFNYEAQQDKSGLPNDRFSAERPEGSISTLTIQRTEQRDSAMYRCASSLATATYNEQFFGPGTRLTVL.

The rearrangement uses TRBV2 and TRBJ2-1; 14 bases map to TRBD2. Trimming cost V 6 bases and J 7 bases; bases outside gene matches: 8. The CDR3 contains 16 residues. From germline, CDR1 is SNHLY and CDR2 FYNNEI. The DNA for the CDR3 is TGTGCCAGCAGCTTGACTAGCGGGGGGGCCGTAAATGAGCAGTTCTTC. Amino acid sequence: CASSLTSGGAVNEQFF.

V usage is TRBV7-2 and J usage is TRBJ2-5; D is perhaps TRBD1 (6 bases). This CDR3 has 15 amino acids. Deletions cut 3 bases from V and 5 bases from J, with 16 bases between. The germline CDR1 and CDR2 sequences are SGHTA and FQGNSA. CDR3 DNA: TGTGCCAGCAGCTTCAGGGGTGGGCGAGGGGAGACCCAGTACTTC. Protein: CASSFRGGRGETQYF.

The V gene is TRBV4-3, the J gene TRBJ2-3; D gene ambiguous. Looked up from germline, CDR1 is LGHNA and CDR2 is YSLEER. This CDR3 is 14 amino acids long. Trimming took 3 bases from V and 4 from J, leaving 11 bases between them. CDR3: CASSQSIFPDTQYF. The CDR3 DNA reads as TGCGCCAGCAGCCAGAGCATATTTCCAGATACGCAGTATTTT.

The chain is built from TRBV12-2 and TRBJ2-1; TRBD1, the D gene given by the table, was not confirmed from the DNA. TRBV12-2 is deemed a pseudogene. The CDR3 extends over 15 amino acids. The CDR3 coding sequence is TGTGCAAGTCGCTTAGTCCCGGTCAGGGGGAATGAGCAGTTCTTC. Encoded protein: CASRLVPVRGNEQFF.